This T cell receptor (beta chain) derives from a study of Ad26.COV2.S vaccination and SARS-CoV-2 variants. The study, taken as a whole, reports: Comparability of non-spike TCR breadth was observed across vaccine and placebo recipients. Breadth and depth estimates from TCRs may understate total T cell responses.

With respect to this clone: Its matching antigen is unknown. A junction end diverges from the germline sequence, so it may reflect a read error.

Method: immunoSEQ multiplex PCR; TCRdb's copy keeps in-frame clones and lacks some. The sample holds under 150,000 clones, around 86% seen once. This TCR was sampled from a human donor who had recovered from COVID-19. This specimen consisted of peripheral blood, obtained after recovery from COVID-19.

This CDR3 reads CAGSYWAGASDDEQFF. CDR3 nucleotide sequence: TGTGCCGGCAGTTATTGGGCGGGGGCGAGCGACGATGAGCAGTTCTTC. The chain uses TRBV6-5 and TRBJ2-1; tentatively, D is TRBD2 (7 bases). CDR1 is MNHEY and CDR2 is SVGAGI in the germline V gene. This CDR3 has 16 amino acids.